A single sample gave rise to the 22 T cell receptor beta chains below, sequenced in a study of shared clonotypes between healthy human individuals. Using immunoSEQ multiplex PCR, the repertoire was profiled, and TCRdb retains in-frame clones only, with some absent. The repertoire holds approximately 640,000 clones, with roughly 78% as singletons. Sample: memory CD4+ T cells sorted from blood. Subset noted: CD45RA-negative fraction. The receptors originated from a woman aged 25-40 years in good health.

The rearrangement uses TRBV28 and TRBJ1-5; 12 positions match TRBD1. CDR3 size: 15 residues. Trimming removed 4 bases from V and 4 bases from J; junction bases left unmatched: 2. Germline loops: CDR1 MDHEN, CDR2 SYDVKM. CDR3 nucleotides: TGTGCCAGCAGTTCGGGACAGGGGGCAAATCAGCCCCAGCATTTT. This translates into CASSSGQGANQPQHF.

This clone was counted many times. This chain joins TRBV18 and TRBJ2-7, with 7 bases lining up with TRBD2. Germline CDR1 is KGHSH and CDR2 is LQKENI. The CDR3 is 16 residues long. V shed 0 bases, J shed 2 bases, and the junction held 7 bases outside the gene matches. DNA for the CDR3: TGTGCCAGCTCACCACCCAGACTAGCCCACACCTACGAGCAGTACTTC. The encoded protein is CASSPPRLAHTYEQYF.

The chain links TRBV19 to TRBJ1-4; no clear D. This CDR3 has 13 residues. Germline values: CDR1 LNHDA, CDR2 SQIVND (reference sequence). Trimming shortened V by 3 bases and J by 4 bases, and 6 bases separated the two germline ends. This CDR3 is CASSIAINEKLFF. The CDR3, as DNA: TGTGCCAGTAGTATCGCCATTAATGAAAAACTGTTTTTT.

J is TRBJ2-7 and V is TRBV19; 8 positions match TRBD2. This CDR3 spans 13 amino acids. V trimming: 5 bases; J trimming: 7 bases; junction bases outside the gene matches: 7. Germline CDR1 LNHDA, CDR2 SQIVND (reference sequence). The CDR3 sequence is CASSRTSSLEQYF. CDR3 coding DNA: TGTGCCAGTAGTCGGACTAGCTCCCTAGAGCAGTACTTC.

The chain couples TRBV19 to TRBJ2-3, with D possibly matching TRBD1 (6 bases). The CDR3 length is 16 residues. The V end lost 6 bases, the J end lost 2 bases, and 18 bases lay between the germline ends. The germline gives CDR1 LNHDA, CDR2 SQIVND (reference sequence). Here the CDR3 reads CASRPSGTPNTDTQYF. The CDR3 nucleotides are TGTGCCAGTAGACCCTCCGGGACACCGAACACAGATACGCAGTATTTT.

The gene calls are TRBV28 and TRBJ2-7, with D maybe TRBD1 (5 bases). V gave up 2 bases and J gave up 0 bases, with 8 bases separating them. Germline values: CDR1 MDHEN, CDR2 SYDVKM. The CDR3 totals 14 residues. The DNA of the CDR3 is TGTGCCAGCAGTTTAAAACAGGCCTCCTACGAGCAGTACTTC. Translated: CASSLKQASYEQYF.

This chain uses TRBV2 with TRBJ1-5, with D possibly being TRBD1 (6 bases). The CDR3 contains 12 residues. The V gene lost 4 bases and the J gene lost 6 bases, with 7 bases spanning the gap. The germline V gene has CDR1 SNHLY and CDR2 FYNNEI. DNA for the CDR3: TGTGCCAGCAGTGGCAGGGGTCAGCCCCAGCATTTT. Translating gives CASSGRGQPQHF.

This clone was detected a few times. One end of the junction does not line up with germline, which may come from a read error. The CDR3: CASSVDSRNTGELFF. DNA for the CDR3: TGTGCCAGTAGTGTAGACTCACGGAACACCGGGGAGCTGTTTTTT. The rearrangement uses TRBV19 and TRBJ2-2, with D hard to call. This CDR3 contains 15 residues. Germline lookup yields CDR1 LNHDA and CDR2 SQIVND (reference sequence).

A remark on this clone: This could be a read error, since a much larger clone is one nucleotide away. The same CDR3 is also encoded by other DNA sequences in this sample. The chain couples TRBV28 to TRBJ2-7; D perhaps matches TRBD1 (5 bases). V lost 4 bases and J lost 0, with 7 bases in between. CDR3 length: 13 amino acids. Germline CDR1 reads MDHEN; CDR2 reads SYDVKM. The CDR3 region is CASSSGYSYEQYF. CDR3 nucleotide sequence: TGTGCCAGCAGTTCAGGGTACTCCTACGAGCAGTACTTC.

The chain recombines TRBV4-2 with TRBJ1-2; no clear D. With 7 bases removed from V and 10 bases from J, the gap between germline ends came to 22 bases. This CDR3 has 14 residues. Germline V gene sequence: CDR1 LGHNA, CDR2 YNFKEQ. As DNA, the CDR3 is TGTGCCAGCAACCCCGCGCGGGCAGCGCCCTACTACACCTTC. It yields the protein CASNPARAAPYYTF.

The DNA for the CDR3 is TGCGCCAGCAGCCACGGACACCCAAACTACGAGCAGTACTTC. This gives the protein CASSHGHPNYEQYF. This sequence joins TRBV4-1 and TRBJ2-7, with TRBD1 as a possible D gene (5 bases). CDR3 size: 14 residues. Per germline, CDR1 MGHRA and CDR2 YSYEKL. With 3 bases removed from V and 3 bases from J, the gap between germline ends came to 12 bases.

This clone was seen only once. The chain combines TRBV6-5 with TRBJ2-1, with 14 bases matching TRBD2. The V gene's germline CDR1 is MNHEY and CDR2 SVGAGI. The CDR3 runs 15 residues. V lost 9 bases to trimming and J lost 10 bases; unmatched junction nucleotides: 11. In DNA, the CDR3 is TGTGCCAGAATGGCGGGACTAGCGGGAGTCTGGGAGCAGTTCTTC. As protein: CARMAGLAGVWEQFF.

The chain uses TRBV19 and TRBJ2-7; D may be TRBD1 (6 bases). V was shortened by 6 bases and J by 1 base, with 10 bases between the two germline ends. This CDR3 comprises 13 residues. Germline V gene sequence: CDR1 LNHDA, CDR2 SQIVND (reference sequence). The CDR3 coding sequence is TGTGCCAGTAGCTACAGGGATTCCTACGAGCAGTACTTC. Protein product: CASSYRDSYEQYF.

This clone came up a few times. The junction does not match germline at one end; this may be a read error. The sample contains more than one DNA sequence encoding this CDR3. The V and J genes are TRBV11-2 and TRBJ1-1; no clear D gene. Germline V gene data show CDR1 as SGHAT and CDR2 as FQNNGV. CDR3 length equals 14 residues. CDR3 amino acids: CASSLGTVNTEAFF. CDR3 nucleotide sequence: TGTGCCAGCAGCTTAGGTACAGTGAATACTGAAGCTTTCTTT.

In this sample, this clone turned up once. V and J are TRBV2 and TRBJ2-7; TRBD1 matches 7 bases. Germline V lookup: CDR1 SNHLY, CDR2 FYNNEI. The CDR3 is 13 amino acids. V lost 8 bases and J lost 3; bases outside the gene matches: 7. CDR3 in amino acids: CASLRGQSYEQYF. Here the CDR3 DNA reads TGTGCCAGCCTGAGGGGACAGAGCTACGAGCAGTACTTC.

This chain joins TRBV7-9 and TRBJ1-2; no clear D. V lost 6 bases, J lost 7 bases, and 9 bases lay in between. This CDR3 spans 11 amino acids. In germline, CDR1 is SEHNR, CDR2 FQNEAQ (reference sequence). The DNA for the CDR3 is TGTGCCAGCAGGAAAGAGGGTGGCTACACCTTC. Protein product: CASRKEGGYTF.

CDR3 amino acids: CASSFRGREQYF. The CDR3 DNA follows: TGTGCCAGCAGTTTTCGAGGTCGGGAGCAGTACTTC. The chain combines TRBV27 with TRBJ2-7; the D is unclear. The CDR3 consists of 12 residues. V gave up 3 bases and J gave up 7 bases, with 10 bases separating them. Germline values: CDR1 MNHEY, CDR2 SMNVEV (reference sequence).

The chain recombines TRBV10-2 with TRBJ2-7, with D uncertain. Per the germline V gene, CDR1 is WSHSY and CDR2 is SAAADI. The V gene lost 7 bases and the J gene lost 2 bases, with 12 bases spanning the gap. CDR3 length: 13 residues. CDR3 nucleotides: TGCGCCAGCACTAAGGGAAGCCCCTACGAGCAGTACTTC. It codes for CASTKGSPYEQYF.

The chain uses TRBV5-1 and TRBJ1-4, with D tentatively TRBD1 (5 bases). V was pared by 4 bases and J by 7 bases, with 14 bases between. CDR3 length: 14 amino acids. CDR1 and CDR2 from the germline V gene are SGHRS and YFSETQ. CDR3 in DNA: TGCGCCAGCAGCGCCGGGGCCCCAGGTGAAAAACTGTTTTTT. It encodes CASSAGAPGEKLFF.

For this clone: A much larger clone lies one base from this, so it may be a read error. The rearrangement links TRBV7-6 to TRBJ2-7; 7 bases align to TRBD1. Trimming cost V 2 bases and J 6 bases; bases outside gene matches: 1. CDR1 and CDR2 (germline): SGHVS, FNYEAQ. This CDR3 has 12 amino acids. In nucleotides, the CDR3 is TGTGCCAGCAGCTTACCAGGGGGCGAGCAGTACTTC. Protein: CASSLPGGEQYF. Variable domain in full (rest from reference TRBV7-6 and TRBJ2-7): GAGVSQSPRYKVTKRGQDVALRCDPISGHVSLYWYRQALGQGPEFLTYFNYEAQQDKSGLPNDRFSAERPEGSISTLTIQRTEQRDSAMYRCASSLPGGEQYFGPGTRLTVT.

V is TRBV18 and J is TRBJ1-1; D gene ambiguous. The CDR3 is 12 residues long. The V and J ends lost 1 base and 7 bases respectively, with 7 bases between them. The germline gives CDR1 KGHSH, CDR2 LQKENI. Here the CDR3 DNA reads TGTGCCAGCTCACCACGGGCAGGTGAAGCTTTCTTT. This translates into CASSPRAGEAFF.

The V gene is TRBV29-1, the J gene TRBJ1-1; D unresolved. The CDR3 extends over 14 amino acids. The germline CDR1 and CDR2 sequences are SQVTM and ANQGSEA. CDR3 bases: TGCAGTGCGGGAGTCCGACGCGGGGACACTGAAGCTTTCTTT. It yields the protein CSAGVRRGDTEAFF.